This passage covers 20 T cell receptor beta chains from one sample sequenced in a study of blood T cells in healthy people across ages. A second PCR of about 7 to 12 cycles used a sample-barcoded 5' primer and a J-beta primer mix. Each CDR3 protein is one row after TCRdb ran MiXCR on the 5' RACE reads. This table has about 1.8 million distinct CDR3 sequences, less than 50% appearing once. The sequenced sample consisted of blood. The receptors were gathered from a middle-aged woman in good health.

The CDR3 DNA sequence: TGTGCCACCAGCAAAGACCCCGGTAGCTCCTACGAGCAGTACTTC. This sequence encodes CATSKDPGSSYEQYF. The rearrangement uses TRBV15 and TRBJ2-7, with D uncertain. The CDR3 contains 15 residues. Trimming stripped 4 bases from V and 0 bases from J, with 13 bases between. CDR1 LNHNV and CDR2 YYDKDF come from the germline V gene (reference sequence).

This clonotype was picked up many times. CDR3 sequence (DNA): TGTGCCAGCAGCTTAGAGGGGGATGGTTCCTACGAGCAGTACTTC. As protein: CASSLEGDGSYEQYF. The chain employs TRBV7-6 and TRBJ2-7; D is perhaps TRBD1 (6 bases). The CDR3 is 15 amino acids. In germline, CDR1 is SGHVS, CDR2 FNYEAQ. Trimming shortened V by 1 base and J by 1 base, and 11 bases separated the two germline ends.

The CDR3 spells CASRSTTGRSGGSPLHF. DNA of the CDR3: TGTGCCAGCAGGTCAACAACGGGACGATCGGGAGGTTCACCCCTCCACTTT. The J gene is TRBJ1-6, the V gene TRBV28; TRBD1 is a possible D gene (5 bases). CDR1 and CDR2 (germline): MDHEN, SYDVKM. Trimming removed 6 bases from V and 9 bases from J, with 24 bases in between. The length of the CDR3 is 17 residues.

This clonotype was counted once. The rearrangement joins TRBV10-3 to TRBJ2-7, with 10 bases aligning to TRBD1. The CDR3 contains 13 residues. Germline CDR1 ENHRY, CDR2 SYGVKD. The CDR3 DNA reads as TGTGCACTAGGGGGGACAGGGGCGTACGAGCAGTACTTC. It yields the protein CALGGTGAYEQYF.

The chain's CDR3 is CAISEREVLIGGGYTF. The CDR3 bases are TGTGCCATCAGTGAGAGAGAAGTCTTGATTGGGGGTGGCTACACCTTC. The chain has TRBV10-3 and TRBJ1-2, with D tentatively TRBD1 (5 bases). Germline-derived CDR1 and CDR2 are ENHRY and SYGVKD. V shed 2 bases and J shed 7 bases, with 20 bases lying between them. The CDR3 is made up of 16 amino acids.

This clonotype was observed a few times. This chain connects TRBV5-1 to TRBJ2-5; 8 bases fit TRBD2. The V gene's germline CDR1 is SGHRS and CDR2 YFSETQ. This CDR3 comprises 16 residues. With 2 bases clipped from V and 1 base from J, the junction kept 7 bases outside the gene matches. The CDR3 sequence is CASSLPSGGSQETQYF. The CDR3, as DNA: TGCGCCAGCAGCTTACCGAGCGGGGGCTCCCAAGAGACCCAGTACTTC.

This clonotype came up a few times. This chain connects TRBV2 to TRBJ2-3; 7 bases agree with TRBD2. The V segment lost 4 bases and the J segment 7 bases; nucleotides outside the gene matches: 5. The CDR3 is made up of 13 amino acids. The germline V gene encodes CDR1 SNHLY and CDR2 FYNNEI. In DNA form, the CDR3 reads TGTGCCAGCAGTGGGCAGGGACTAAATACGCAGTATTTT. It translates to CASSGQGLNTQYF.

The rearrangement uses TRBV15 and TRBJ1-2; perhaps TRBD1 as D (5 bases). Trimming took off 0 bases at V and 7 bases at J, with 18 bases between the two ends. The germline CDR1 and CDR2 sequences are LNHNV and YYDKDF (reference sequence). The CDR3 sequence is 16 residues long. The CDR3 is CATSRDGGAMTGGYTF. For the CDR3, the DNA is TGTGCCACCAGCAGAGATGGAGGGGCTATGACGGGTGGCTACACCTTC.

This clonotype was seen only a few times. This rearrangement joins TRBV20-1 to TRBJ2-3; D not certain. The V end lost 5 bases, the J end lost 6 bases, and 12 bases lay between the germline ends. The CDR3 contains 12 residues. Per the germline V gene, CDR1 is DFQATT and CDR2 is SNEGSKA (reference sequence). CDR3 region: CSAPGPRDTQYF. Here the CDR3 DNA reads TGCAGTGCTCCGGGCCCCCGGGATACGCAGTATTTT.

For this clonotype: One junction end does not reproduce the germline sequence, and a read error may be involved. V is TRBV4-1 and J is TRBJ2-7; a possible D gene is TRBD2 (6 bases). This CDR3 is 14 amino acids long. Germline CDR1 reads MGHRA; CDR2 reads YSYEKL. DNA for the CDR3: TGCGCCGGCAGCCTCAGATTGGGTCGGGACTGGAAGTACTTC. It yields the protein CAGSLRLGRDWKYF.

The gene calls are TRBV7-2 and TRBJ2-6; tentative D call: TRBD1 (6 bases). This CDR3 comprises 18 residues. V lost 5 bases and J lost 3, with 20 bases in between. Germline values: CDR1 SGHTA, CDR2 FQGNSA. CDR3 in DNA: TGTGCCAGCAGCGGAAGAGGAACAGGGCGTGATGGGGCCAACGTCCTGACTTTC. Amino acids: CASSGRGTGRDGANVLTF. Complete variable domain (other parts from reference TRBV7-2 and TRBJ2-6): GAGVSQSPSNKVTEKGKDVELRCDPISGHTALYWYRQSLGQGLEFLIYFQGNSAPDKSGLPSDRFSAERTGGSVSTLTIQRTQQEDSAVYLCASSGRGTGRDGANVLTFGAGSRLTVL.

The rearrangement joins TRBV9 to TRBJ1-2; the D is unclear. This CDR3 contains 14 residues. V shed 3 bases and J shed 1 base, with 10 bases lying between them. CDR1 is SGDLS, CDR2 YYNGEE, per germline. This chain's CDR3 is CASSAKTDNYGYTF. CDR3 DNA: TGTGCCAGCAGCGCAAAGACGGATAACTATGGCTACACCTTC.

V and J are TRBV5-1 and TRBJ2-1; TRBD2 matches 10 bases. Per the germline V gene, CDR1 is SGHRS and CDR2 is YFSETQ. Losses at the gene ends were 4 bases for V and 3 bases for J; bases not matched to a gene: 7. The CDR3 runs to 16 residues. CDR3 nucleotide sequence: TGCGCCAGCAGCGGGGGCTGGACTAGCGGCTACAATGAGCAGTTCTTC. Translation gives CASSGGWTSGYNEQFF.

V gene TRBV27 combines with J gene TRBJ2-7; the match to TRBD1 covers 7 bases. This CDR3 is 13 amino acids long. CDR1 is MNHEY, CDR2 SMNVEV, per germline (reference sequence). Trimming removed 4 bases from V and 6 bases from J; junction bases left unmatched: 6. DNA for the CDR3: TGTGCCAGCAGTTCAGGGACAGCCCGCGAGCAGTACTTC. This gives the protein CASSSGTAREQYF.

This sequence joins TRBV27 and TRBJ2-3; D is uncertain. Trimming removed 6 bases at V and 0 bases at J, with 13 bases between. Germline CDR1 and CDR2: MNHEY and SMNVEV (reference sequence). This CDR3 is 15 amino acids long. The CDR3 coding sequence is TGTGCCAGCAGAGGAAAGACTTATAGCACAGATACGCAGTATTTT. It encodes CASRGKTYSTDTQYF.

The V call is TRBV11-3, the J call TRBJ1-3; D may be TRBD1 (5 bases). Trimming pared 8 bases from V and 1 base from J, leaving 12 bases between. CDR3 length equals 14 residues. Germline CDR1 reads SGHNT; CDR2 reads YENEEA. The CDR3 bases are TGTGCCAGCTCCACTGGGGGTTCTGGAAACACCATATATTTT. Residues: CASSTGGSGNTIYF.

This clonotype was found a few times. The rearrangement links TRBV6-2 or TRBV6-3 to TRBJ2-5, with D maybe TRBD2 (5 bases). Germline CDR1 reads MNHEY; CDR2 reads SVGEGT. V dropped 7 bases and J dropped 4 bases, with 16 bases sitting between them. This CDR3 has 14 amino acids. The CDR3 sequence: CASTAAALRETQYF. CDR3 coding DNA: TGTGCCAGCACCGCAGCGGCCTTGAGAGAGACCCAGTACTTC.

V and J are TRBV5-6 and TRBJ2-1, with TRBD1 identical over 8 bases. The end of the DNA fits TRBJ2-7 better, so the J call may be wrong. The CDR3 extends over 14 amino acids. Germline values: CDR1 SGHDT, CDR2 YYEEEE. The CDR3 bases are TGTGCCAGCACTCCGGGACAGGCCTACAATGAGCAGTACTTC. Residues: CASTPGQAYNEQYF.

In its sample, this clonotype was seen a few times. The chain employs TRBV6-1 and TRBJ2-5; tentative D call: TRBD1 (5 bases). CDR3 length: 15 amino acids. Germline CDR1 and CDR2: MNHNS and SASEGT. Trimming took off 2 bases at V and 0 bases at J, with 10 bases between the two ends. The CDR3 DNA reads TGTGCCAGCAGTGAACCAGGGATGGACCAAGAGACCCAGTACTTC. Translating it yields CASSEPGMDQETQYF.

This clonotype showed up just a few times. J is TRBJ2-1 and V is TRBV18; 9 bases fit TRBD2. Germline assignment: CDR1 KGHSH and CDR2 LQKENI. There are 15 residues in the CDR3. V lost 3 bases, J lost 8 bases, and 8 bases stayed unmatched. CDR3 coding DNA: TGTGCCAGCTCACCCCCAATGGCGGGAGGGGATGAGCAGTTCTTC. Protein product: CASSPPMAGGDEQFF.